A single sample gave rise to the 30 T cell receptor beta chains below, sequenced in a study of CD8 T cell repertoires and HIV-1 epitope variants. Clones were read by immunoSEQ multiplex PCR, and TCRdb kept only the in-frame ones, dropping some. There are 4,500 to 5,000 clones in the sample; less than 70% occur only once, and roughly 44% lies in the top ten. Their specific antigens are unknown. Specimen: cultured CD8+ T cells derived from PBMCs. The receptor set was obtained from a male donor with HIV.

By proportion, this clone is medium-sized. The gene calls are TRBV5-1 and TRBJ2-7; 7 positions match TRBD2. CDR1 is SGHRS, CDR2 YFSETQ, per germline. The junction had 11 bases not matched to a gene; V was cut back by 2 bases and J by 0 bases. This CDR3 comprises 17 residues. The CDR3 DNA reads as TGCGCCAGCAGCTTATACAGCGGGACCACAAGCTCCTACGAGCAGTACTTC. Its protein product is CASSLYSGTTSSYEQYF.

The chain uses TRBV5-6 and TRBJ1-1; unclear D gene. Trimming pared 4 bases from V and 8 bases from J, leaving 9 bases between. The CDR3 is 11 residues long. Germline assignment: CDR1 SGHDT and CDR2 YYEEEE. The CDR3 DNA follows: TGTGCCAGCAGCGACTCAGAAGAAGCTTTCTTT. It yields the protein CASSDSEEAFF.

The chain uses TRBV4-3 and TRBJ1-1; a possible D gene is TRBD1 (6 bases). Germline CDR1 LGHNA, CDR2 YSLEER. This CDR3 is built from 15 residues. V dropped 0 bases and J dropped 8 bases, with 16 bases sitting between them. In DNA form, the CDR3 reads TGCGCCAGCAGCCAAGATAGGGGGGAATTAAGAGAAGCTTTCTTT. Protein product: CASSQDRGELREAFF.

V usage is TRBV10-3 and J usage is TRBJ2-4; 10 positions agree with TRBD2. The CDR3 runs to 19 residues. V lost 0 bases and J lost 3; bases outside the gene matches: 11. Germline V lookup: CDR1 ENHRY, CDR2 SYGVKD. CDR3 residues: CAISESGSGGASGKNIQYF. CDR3 coding DNA: TGTGCCATCAGTGAGTCGGGAAGCGGGGGGGCCTCGGGCAAAAACATTCAGTACTTC.

The chain has TRBV7-6 and TRBJ2-1, with D maybe TRBD1 (7 bases). V was trimmed by 5 bases and J by 5 bases, leaving 16 bases between them. The germline CDR1 and CDR2 sequences are SGHVS and FNYEAQ. CDR3 size: 15 residues. The CDR3 DNA reads TGTGCCAGCAGCGCAGGCAGGGGGGATAACAATGAGCAGTTCTTC. It specifies CASSAGRGDNNEQFF.

The chain is built from TRBV6-1 and TRBJ1-4, with D tentatively TRBD1 (6 bases). The CDR3 consists of 15 residues. The germline V and J ends were trimmed by 6 bases and 4 bases, with 15 bases remaining between them. CDR1 and CDR2 (germline): MNHNS, SASEGT. CDR3 sequence: CASSATQGSNEKLFF. CDR3 coding DNA: TGTGCCAGCAGCGCTACACAGGGCAGTAATGAAAAACTGTTTTTT.

V gene TRBV2 combines with J gene TRBJ2-7; 9 bases align to TRBD2. This CDR3 is built from 16 residues. Germline V gives CDR1 SNHLY, CDR2 FYNNEI. V was pared by 9 bases and J by 0 bases, with 12 bases of the junction left unmatched. This CDR3 is CARAEASGTSSYEQYF. Here the CDR3 DNA reads TGTGCCAGGGCGGAAGCTAGCGGGACCAGCTCCTACGAGCAGTACTTC. Full variable domain (missing parts from reference TRBV2 and TRBJ2-7): EPEVTQTPSHQVTQMGQEVILRCVPISNHLYFYWYRQILGQKVEFLVSFYNNEISEKSEIFDDQFSVERPDGSNFTLKIRSTKLEDSAMYFCARAEASGTSSYEQYFGPGTRLTVT.

This CDR3 is CASSQENPGAYEQYF. The CDR3 coding sequence is TGCGCCAGCAGCCAAGAGAATCCAGGGGCCTACGAGCAGTACTTC. The rearrangement uses TRBV4-1 and TRBJ2-7, with D possibly matching TRBD1 (6 bases). CDR3 length equals 15 residues. V shed 0 bases and J shed 2 bases, with 11 bases lying between them. The germline V gene encodes CDR1 MGHRA and CDR2 YSYEKL.

J is TRBJ1-4 and V is TRBV27; 9 bases are a match to TRBD1. After removal of 7 bases from V and 7 bases from J, the junction contained 7 bases not matched to a gene. The CDR3 totals 14 residues. Germline-derived CDR1 and CDR2 are MNHEY and SMNVEV (reference sequence). The CDR3 sequence is CASTDGTGSEKLFF. Written as DNA, the CDR3 is TGTGCCAGCACCGATGGGACAGGGTCTGAAAAACTGTTTTTT.

The CDR3, as DNA: TGTGCCAGCAGCTTAGGAAGAGATACGCAGTATTTT. It codes for CASSLGRDTQYF. The V and J genes are TRBV7-2 and TRBJ2-3; D gene ambiguous. Trimming removed 1 base at V and 5 bases at J, with 4 bases between. Germline CDR1 reads SGHTA; CDR2 reads FQGNSA. CDR3 length: 12 residues.

CDR3 in amino acids: CASSPSKLEAFF. The CDR3 nucleotides read TGTGCCAGCAGCCCATCCAAGCTTGAAGCTTTCTTT. The genes are TRBV7-2 and TRBJ1-1, with unresolved D. V shed 5 bases and J shed 7 bases, with 11 bases lying between them. Looked up from germline, CDR1 is SGHTA and CDR2 is FQGNSA. This CDR3 has 12 residues.

This clone was counted between two and nine times. The J gene is TRBJ2-1, the V gene TRBV5-6; unclear D gene. The CDR3 loop spans 14 amino acids. Germline loops: CDR1 SGHDT, CDR2 YYEEEE. V was pared by 2 bases and J by 8 bases, with 14 bases between. The CDR3 is CASSFNLDGYEQFF. The DNA for the CDR3 is TGTGCCAGCAGCTTTAACCTCGACGGCTATGAGCAGTTCTTC. The variable domain in full, with the rest retrieved from reference TRBV5-6 and TRBJ2-1, is DAGVTQSPTHLIKTRGQQVTLRCSPKSGHDTVSWYQQALGQGPQFIFQYYEEEERQRGNFPDRFSGHQFPNYSSELNVNALLLGDSALYLCASSFNLDGYEQFFGPGTRLTVL.

This chain links TRBV27 with TRBJ1-2; the D gene is possibly TRBD1 (5 bases). Trimming shortened V by 6 bases and J by 4 bases, and 12 bases separated the two germline ends. Germline V lookup: CDR1 MNHEY, CDR2 SMNVEV (reference sequence). This CDR3 has 13 amino acids. As DNA, the CDR3 is TGTGCCAGCAGGGGGGGGACCCTCTATGGCTACACCTTC. As protein: CASRGGTLYGYTF.

The rearrangement links TRBV4-1 to TRBJ1-6; 9 nucleotides line up with TRBD1. Germline values: CDR1 MGHRA, CDR2 YSYEKL. CDR3 length: 15 amino acids. With V trimmed by 2 bases and J by 7 bases, 3 bases remained unmatched. The DNA of the CDR3 is TGCGCCAGCAGCCAACTAGGACAGGGGAATTCACCCCTCCACTTT. This translates into CASSQLGQGNSPLHF.

The chain combines TRBV27 with TRBJ1-6; 8 positions agree with TRBD1. Germline CDR1 reads MNHEY; CDR2 reads SMNVEV (reference sequence). V trimming: 4 bases; J trimming: 6 bases; junction bases outside the gene matches: 2. The CDR3 runs to 14 residues. This chain's CDR3 is CASSSDRANSPLHF. Here the CDR3 DNA reads TGTGCCAGCAGTTCGGACAGGGCTAATTCACCCCTCCACTTT.

CDR3 DNA sequence: TGCGCCAGCAGTGAGGCGGCAGGGCTCACAGATACGCAGTATTTT. This translates into CASSEAAGLTDTQYF. J is TRBJ2-3 and V is TRBV10-2, with D possibly TRBD1 on 5 matching bases. Germline V gives CDR1 WSHSY, CDR2 SAAADI. The CDR3 sequence is 15 residues long. Trimming removed 2 bases at V and 2 bases at J, with 11 bases between.

This sequence joins TRBV6-1 and TRBJ2-1; TRBD2 matches at 7 bases. CDR1 MNHNS and CDR2 SASEGT come from the germline V gene. The CDR3 length is 10 residues. Unmatched junction bases numbered 2, after V lost 10 bases and J lost 8 bases. CDR3 residues: CATGGYEQFF. CDR3 bases: TGTGCCACCGGGGGGTATGAGCAGTTCTTC.

This clone showed up just once. This chain links TRBV29-1 with TRBJ2-1; D may be TRBD2 (6 bases). Trimming shortened V by 6 bases and J by 2 bases, and 11 bases separated the two germline ends. The CDR3 sequence is 13 residues long. Germline loops: CDR1 SQVTM, CDR2 ANQGSEA. The CDR3 sequence: CSVEGGPYNEQFF. In DNA form, the CDR3 reads TGCAGCGTCGAGGGAGGCCCCTACAATGAGCAGTTCTTC.

The chain carries TRBV11-1 and TRBJ2-3, with TRBD2 as a possible D gene (6 bases). The CDR3 covers 15 residues. CDR1 is SGHAT, CDR2 FQDESV, per germline (reference sequence). V was cut by 4 bases and J by 0 bases, with 11 bases left in between. The CDR3 loop reads CASSSSSGSTDTQYF. CDR3 coding DNA: TGTGCCAGCAGCTCGAGTAGCGGTAGCACAGATACGCAGTATTTT.

By frequency in the sample, this clone is large. The chain is built from TRBV27 and TRBJ2-7; the D gene could be TRBD1 or TRBD2 (5 bases each). Trimming took off 0 bases at V and 0 bases at J, with 12 bases between the two ends. The CDR3 sequence is 16 residues long. Germline CDR1 MNHEY, CDR2 SMNVEV (reference sequence). The CDR3 coding sequence is TGTGCCAGCAGTTTATCGGTTGGGACGTACTCCTACGAGCAGTACTTC. Protein product: CASSLSVGTYSYEQYF.

The chain couples TRBV28 to TRBJ1-5; perhaps TRBD1 as D (5 bases). Trimming stripped 5 bases from V and 5 bases from J, with 16 bases between. This CDR3 spans 15 amino acids. Germline CDR1 and CDR2: MDHEN and SYDVKM. The CDR3 sequence: CASSASGARDQPQHF. The CDR3 DNA reads TGTGCCAGCAGTGCCTCCGGGGCGCGTGATCAGCCCCAGCATTTT.

This sequence joins TRBV28 and TRBJ1-1, with D maybe TRBD1 (6 bases). The V gene lost 3 bases and the J gene lost 3 bases, with 11 bases spanning the gap. This CDR3 comprises 14 residues. Looked up from germline, CDR1 is MDHEN and CDR2 is SYDVKM. The CDR3 coding sequence is TGTGCCAGCAGTTTTCTAGCAGGGGACACTGAAGCTTTCTTT. Protein product: CASSFLAGDTEAFF.

The table lists this clone with a count of one. The chain recombines TRBV7-9 with TRBJ2-7; 7 bases match TRBD1. CDR3 length equals 15 residues. Germline V gene sequence: CDR1 SEHNR, CDR2 FQNEAQ (reference sequence). V dropped 1 base and J dropped 1; count of bases not matched to a gene: 4. The DNA of the CDR3 is TGTGCCAGCAGCTTAGGACAGGGTAGGTCCTACGAGCAGTACTTC. Amino acid sequence: CASSLGQGRSYEQYF. Variable domain in full (rest from reference TRBV7-9 and TRBJ2-7): DTGVSQNPRHKITKRGQNVTFRCDPISEHNRLYWYRQTLGQGPEFLTYFQNEAQLEKSRLLSDRFSAERPKGSFSTLEIQRTEQGDSAMYLCASSLGQGRSYEQYFGPGTRLTVT.

This clone showed up just a few times. The V call is TRBV5-4, the J call TRBJ1-1; D remains ambiguous. The CDR3 runs 12 residues. V was clipped by 4 bases and J by 0 bases, with 4 bases between them. Germline CDR1 is SGHNT and CDR2 is YYREEE (reference sequence). The CDR3 DNA reads TGTGCCAGCAGCCTACTGAACACTGAAGCTTTCTTT. Protein: CASSLLNTEAFF.

CDR3 in DNA: TGTGCCAGCAGAACAGGGGCGTCCTACGAGCAGTACTTC. It is translated as CASRTGASYEQYF. The chain links TRBV28 to TRBJ2-7; TRBD1 aligns across 7 bases. The CDR3 has 13 amino acids. V lost 6 bases to trimming and J lost 1 base; unmatched junction nucleotides: 3. CDR1 MDHEN and CDR2 SYDVKM come from the germline V gene.

The chain couples TRBV5-1 to TRBJ2-1, with D perhaps being TRBD1 or TRBD2 (5 bases each). This CDR3 region has 12 residues. Germline V gives CDR1 SGHRS, CDR2 YFSETQ. The germline V and J ends were trimmed by 0 bases and 15 bases, with 13 bases remaining between them. The CDR3 sequence is CASSLDRGVTFF. The CDR3 DNA is TGCGCCAGCAGCTTGGATAGGGGAGTTACGTTCTTC.

The V and J genes are TRBV7-8 and TRBJ2-1; 9 bases are a match to TRBD2. The germline V gene encodes CDR1 SGHVS and CDR2 FQNEAQ. The CDR3 is made up of 15 amino acids. Unmatched junction bases numbered 7, after V lost 4 bases and J lost 6 bases. Written as DNA, the CDR3 is TGTGCCAGCAGCTCTAGTGAAGCGGGAGGCAATGAGCAGTTCTTC. Protein product: CASSSSEAGGNEQFF.

This chain connects TRBV28 to TRBJ1-4; TRBD1 agrees at 8 bases. V lost 7 bases, J lost 7 bases, and 11 bases stayed unmatched. This CDR3 spans 15 amino acids. Germline CDR1 is MDHEN and CDR2 is SYDVKM. This chain's CDR3 is CASKPVDRGIEKLFF. In nucleotides, the CDR3 is TGTGCCAGCAAGCCCGTTGACAGGGGCATTGAAAAACTGTTTTTT.

The chain couples TRBV6-1 to TRBJ2-7; D assignment may be TRBD1 or TRBD2 (6 bases each). CDR1 is MNHNS, CDR2 SASEGT, per germline. The V and J ends lost 1 base and 7 bases respectively, with 17 bases between them. The CDR3 runs 15 residues. CDR3 loop: CASSEDGGGMWEQYF. In nucleotides, the CDR3 is TGTGCCAGCAGTGAAGATGGAGGGGGGATGTGGGAGCAGTACTTC.

Sample share makes this clone medium-sized (0.01 to 0.1%). This rearrangement joins TRBV19 to TRBJ2-1; a weak D match, TRBD2 (6 bases). The CDR3 length is 14 residues. The ends were cut back, 3 bases at V and 4 bases at J, with 10 bases in the middle. Germline V gives CDR1 LNHDA, CDR2 SQIVND (reference sequence). CDR3 sequence (DNA): TGTGCCAGTAGTATGTCGGGACTTTACAATGAGCAGTTCTTC. Residues: CASSMSGLYNEQFF.